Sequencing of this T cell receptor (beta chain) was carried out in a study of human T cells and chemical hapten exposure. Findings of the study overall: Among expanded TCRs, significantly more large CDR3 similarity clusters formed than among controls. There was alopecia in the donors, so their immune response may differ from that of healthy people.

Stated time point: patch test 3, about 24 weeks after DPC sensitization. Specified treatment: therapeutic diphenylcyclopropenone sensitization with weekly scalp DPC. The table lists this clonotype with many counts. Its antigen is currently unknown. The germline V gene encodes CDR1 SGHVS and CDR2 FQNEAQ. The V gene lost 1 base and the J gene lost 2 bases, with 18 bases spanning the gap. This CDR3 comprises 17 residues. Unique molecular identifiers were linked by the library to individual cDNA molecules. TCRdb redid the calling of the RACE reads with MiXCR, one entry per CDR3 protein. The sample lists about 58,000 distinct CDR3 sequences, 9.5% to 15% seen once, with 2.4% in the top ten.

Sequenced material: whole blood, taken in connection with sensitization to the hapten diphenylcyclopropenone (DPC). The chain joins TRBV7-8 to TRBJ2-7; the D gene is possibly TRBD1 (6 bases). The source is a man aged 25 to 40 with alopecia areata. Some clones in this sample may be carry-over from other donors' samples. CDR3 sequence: CASSLVAGAKDPYEQYF. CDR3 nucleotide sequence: TGTGCCAGCAGCTTAGTCGCAGGGGCGAAGGACCCCTACGAGCAGTACTTC.